Listed here are 27 T cell receptor beta chains from one sample, sequenced in a study of T cell responses to AZD1222 COVID-19 vaccine. Sequenced by immunoSEQ multiplex PCR; TCRdb stores in-frame clones only, minus some. The table includes about 120,000 clones, almost 95% detected once. The sequenced sample was peripheral blood, obtained on day 0 of AZD1222 vaccination. All receptors come from an adult in good health.

The chain is built from TRBV7-2 and TRBJ1-5, with D unclear. The V gene's germline CDR1 is SGHTA and CDR2 FQGNSA. V lost 3 bases and J 6 bases, leaving 15 bases between the germline ends. The length of the CDR3 is 15 residues. CDR3 DNA: TGTGCCAGCAGCTTCGGGTTGGGTAACGCTCAGCCCCAGCATTTT. It codes for CASSFGLGNAQPQHF.

Note on this clone: The junction departs from germline at one end; a sequencing error may be responsible. This rearrangement joins TRBV24-1 to TRBJ1-5; D perhaps matches TRBD1 (5 bases). The CDR3 totals 14 residues. Per germline, CDR1 KGHDR and CDR2 SFDVKD. The CDR3 DNA reads as TGTGCCACCAGTGATTCCGGCCAGGGAGGGCCCCCGTTTTTT. Residues: CATSDSGQGGPPFF.

V usage is TRBV12-3 or TRBV12-4 and J usage is TRBJ1-5; no reliable D call. Trimming pared 1 base from V and 7 bases from J, leaving 8 bases between. The CDR3 sequence is 13 residues long. CDR3 region: CASSLDSGQPQHF. The CDR3 DNA sequence: TGTGCCAGCAGTTTAGATTCTGGACAGCCCCAGCATTTT.

The rearrangement links TRBV4-1 to TRBJ2-1; a possible D gene is TRBD1 (6 bases). Between the trimmed V and J ends, which lost 2 bases and 7 bases, there was a span of 18 bases. The CDR3 extends over 16 amino acids. Germline V gene lookup returns CDR1 MGHRA and CDR2 YSYEKL. CDR3 protein: CASSQLGGRGWNEQFF. CDR3 bases: TGCGCCAGCAGCCAACTAGGAGGCAGGGGTTGGAATGAGCAGTTCTTC.

This clone was seen a single time. The CDR3 bases are TGTGCCAGCAGCTTGGAGGGAGATGAGCAGTTCTTC. This translates into CASSLEGDEQFF. V gene TRBV5-4 combines with J gene TRBJ2-1; D might be TRBD2 (5 bases). Trimming stripped 0 bases from V and 8 bases from J, with 6 bases between. The CDR3 is 12 residues long. Germline V gene lookup returns CDR1 SGHNT and CDR2 YYREEE (reference sequence).

The chain joins TRBV14 to TRBJ1-1, with D unclear. V lost 2 bases and J lost 0, with 7 bases in between. This CDR3 has 14 residues. Germline CDR1 and CDR2: SGHDN and FVKESK. CDR3 in amino acids: CASSQYRLNTEAFF. The CDR3, as DNA: TGTGCCAGCAGCCAATACAGACTGAACACTGAAGCTTTCTTT.

Only a few counts were recorded for this clone. The chain employs TRBV15 and TRBJ1-2, with 7 bases lining up with TRBD1. The CDR3 loop spans 16 amino acids. V gave up 5 bases and J gave up 4 bases; unmatched junction bases: 13. CDR1 and CDR2 from the germline V gene are LNHNV and YYDKDF (reference sequence). The CDR3 reads CATSLRTGHSIYGYTF. The CDR3 bases are TGTGCCACCAGCCTCCGGACAGGACATTCAATCTATGGCTACACCTTC.

This chain connects TRBV21-1 to TRBJ2-3. TRBV21-1 is marked as a pseudogene. This CDR3 region has 15 residues. The CDR3 reads CASPSRALSTDTQYF. CDR3 nucleotide sequence: TGTGCCAGCCCTAGCAGGGCCCTTAGCACAGATACGCAGTATTTT.

The genes are TRBV27 and TRBJ1-1; the D gene is possibly TRBD1 (6 bases). CDR3 length equals 15 residues. V dropped 6 bases and J dropped 3 bases, with 17 bases sitting between them. Germline values: CDR1 MNHEY, CDR2 SMNVEV (reference sequence). The CDR3 reads CASRPNRVSHTEAFF. The CDR3 nucleotides are TGTGCCAGCAGACCAAACAGGGTATCGCACACTGAAGCTTTCTTT.

The chain has TRBV7-8 and TRBJ2-7, with TRBD2 as a possible D gene (5 bases). Germline V gene lookup returns CDR1 SGHVS and CDR2 FQNEAQ. V was shortened by 5 bases and J by 8 bases, with 13 bases between the two germline ends. The CDR3 runs to 12 residues. Written as DNA, the CDR3 is TGTGCCAGCAGCCTCCGAAGCGGCCAGCAGTACTTC. It codes for CASSLRSGQQYF. Full variable domain (rest looked up from reference TRBV7-8 and TRBJ2-7): GAGVSQSPRYKVAKRGQDVALRCDPISGHVSLFWYQQALGQGPEFLTYFQNEAQLDKSGLPSDRFFAERPEGSVSTLKIQRTQQEDSAVYLCASSLRSGQQYFGPGTRLTVT.

The chain employs TRBV7-2 and TRBJ1-2; 10 nucleotides align to TRBD1. Germline values: CDR1 SGHTA, CDR2 FQGNSA. Unmatched junction bases numbered 2, after V lost 5 bases and J lost 5 bases. This CDR3 is built from 13 residues. The CDR3 nucleotides read TGTGCCAGCAGCGGACAGGGGGTGTATGGCTACACCTTC. Its protein product is CASSGQGVYGYTF.

This chain uses TRBV5-1 with TRBJ1-1, with no clear D. CDR3 length equals 14 residues. Germline assignment: CDR1 SGHRS and CDR2 YFSETQ. The V end lost 4 bases, the J end lost 0 bases, and 10 bases lay between the germline ends. The CDR3 DNA sequence: TGCGCCAGCAGCCAACGGACGTTGAACACTGAAGCTTTCTTT. Protein: CASSQRTLNTEAFF.

This clone was found once. This chain uses TRBV3-1 (or the pseudogene TRBV3-2) with TRBJ2-7; 11 bases line up with TRBD2. The V segment lost 5 bases and the J segment 3 bases; nucleotides outside the gene matches: 6. CDR3 length: 15 residues. Looked up from germline, CDR1 is LGHDT and CDR2 is YNNKEL (reference sequence). CDR3 bases: TGTGCCAGCAGCTCCGGGACTAGCGGTAACTACGAGCAGTACTTC. Its translation is CASSSGTSGNYEQYF.

A single count supports this clone. The chain joins TRBV3-1 (or the pseudogene TRBV3-2) to TRBJ1-4, with D possibly matching TRBD1 (5 bases). The V end lost 1 base, the J end lost 4 bases, and 13 bases lay between the germline ends. In germline, CDR1 is LGHDT, CDR2 YNNKEL (reference sequence). The length of the CDR3 is 16 residues. The DNA of the CDR3 is TGTGCCAGCAGCCAAGGTTACGGGACGGGTAATGAAAAACTGTTTTTT. This codes for CASSQGYGTGNEKLFF.

The chain couples TRBV19 to TRBJ2-6; D unclear. The CDR3 extends over 15 amino acids. V was cut by 5 bases and J by 2 bases, with 10 bases left in between. CDR1 LNHDA and CDR2 SQIVND come from the germline V gene (reference sequence). This CDR3 is CASSQTEAGANVLTF. The CDR3 DNA follows: TGTGCCAGTAGTCAGACGGAAGCTGGGGCCAACGTCCTGACTTTC. Combining the CDR3 with reference TRBV19 and TRBJ2-6 gives the whole variable domain DGGITQSPKYLFRKEGQNVTLSCEQNLNHDAMYWYRQDPGQGLRLIYYSQIVNDFQKGDIAEGYSVSREKKESFPLTVTSAQKNPTAFYLCASSQTEAGANVLTFGAGSRLTVL.

V and J are TRBV30 and TRBJ2-7; the D gene is possibly TRBD2 (6 bases). The germline V gene has CDR1 GTSNPN and CDR2 SVGIG (reference sequence). Trimming took 4 bases from V and 7 from J, leaving 20 bases between them. This CDR3 contains 14 residues. CDR3 sequence reads: CAWNRGDFPREQYF. Written as DNA, the CDR3 is TGTGCCTGGAACAGAGGGGACTTCCCTCGTGAGCAGTACTTC.

V gene TRBV19 combines with J gene TRBJ1-5, with TRBD1 matching over 8 bases. The CDR3 runs to 15 residues. Germline V CDR1 and CDR2: LNHDA, SQIVND (reference sequence). Losses at the gene ends were 5 bases for V and 6 bases for J; bases not matched to a gene: 9. CDR3 sequence: CASSYSQGAAQPQHF. The DNA of the CDR3 is TGTGCCAGTAGTTATTCGCAGGGGGCGGCTCAGCCCCAGCATTTT.

The gene calls are TRBV30 and TRBJ2-1, with TRBD2 matching 14 bases. The germline V gene has CDR1 GTSNPN and CDR2 SVGIG (reference sequence). The CDR3 runs 15 residues. V trimming: 3 bases; J trimming: 8 bases; junction bases outside the gene matches: 6. The CDR3 region has the DNA TGTGCCTGGAGCCCGGGACTAGCGGGGGAACATGAGCAGTTCTTC. Translation: CAWSPGLAGEHEQFF. Full variable domain (rest looked up from reference TRBV30 and TRBJ2-1): SQTIHQWPATLVQPVGSPLSLECTVEGTSNPNLYWYRQAAGRGLQLLFYSVGIGQISSEVPQNLSASRPQDRQFILSSKKLLLSDSGFYLCAWSPGLAGEHEQFFGPGTRLTVL.

CDR3 residues: CASRGQGAGEKLFF. The DNA of the CDR3 is TGTGCCAGCAGGGGACAGGGGGCAGGGGAAAAACTGTTTTTT. The V gene is TRBV6-4, the J gene TRBJ1-4; 12 bases are shared with TRBD1. The germline V gene has CDR1 MRHNA and CDR2 SNTAGT. V gave up 6 bases and J gave up 8 bases; unmatched junction bases: 4. The CDR3 is 14 amino acids.

This chain uses TRBV27 with TRBJ2-1; 8 nucleotides match TRBD1. The CDR3 runs to 15 residues. The germline CDR1 and CDR2 sequences are MNHEY and SMNVEV (reference sequence). The V segment lost 0 bases and the J segment 7 bases; nucleotides outside the gene matches: 5. The CDR3 sequence is CASSLSPGGRNEQFF. Here the CDR3 DNA reads TGTGCCAGCAGTTTATCCCCAGGGGGCAGGAATGAGCAGTTCTTC.

V and J are TRBV28 and TRBJ1-2, with D unclear. The germline V and J ends were trimmed by 3 bases and 6 bases, with 11 bases remaining between them. The CDR3 extends over 13 amino acids. CDR1 and CDR2 from the germline V gene are MDHEN and SYDVKM. CDR3 bases: TGTGCCAGCAGTTTCCCCCCGGGAGATGGCTACACCTTC. Its translation is CASSFPPGDGYTF.

The chain recombines TRBV7-9 with TRBJ2-3, with D unclear. Germline assignment: CDR1 SEHNR and CDR2 FQNEAQ (reference sequence). CDR3 length equals 13 residues. The V end was cut by 2 bases, the J end by 4 bases, with 7 bases between. The CDR3 DNA is TGTGCCAGCAGCTTATCACTATCAGATACGCAGTATTTT. Its protein product is CASSLSLSDTQYF.

This clone was counted a single time. The rearrangement joins TRBV7-9 to TRBJ2-3; D gene ambiguous. This CDR3 is 17 amino acids long. The germline V gene encodes CDR1 SEHNR and CDR2 FQNEAQ (reference sequence). Trimming took off 4 bases at V and 6 bases at J, with 23 bases between the two ends. The CDR3, as DNA: TGTGCCAGCAGCTCCTCGTGGGAAAGTCGTCAAGGGGATACGCAGTATTTT. Encoded protein: CASSSSWESRQGDTQYF.

V is TRBV5-1 and J is TRBJ1-2, with D tentatively TRBD1 (5 bases). The CDR3 loop spans 14 amino acids. Germline V lookup: CDR1 SGHRS, CDR2 YFSETQ. Trimming took 4 bases from V and 4 from J, leaving 14 bases between them. CDR3: CASSPEGISYGYTF. The CDR3 DNA reads TGCGCCAGCAGCCCTGAGGGGATTAGCTATGGCTACACCTTC. Drawing the rest from reference TRBV5-1 and TRBJ1-2, the complete variable domain is KAGVTQTPRYLIKTRGQQVTLSCSPISGHRSVSWYQQTPGQGLQFLFEYFSETQRNKGNFPGRFSGRQFSNSRSEMNVSTLELGDSALYLCASSPEGISYGYTFGSGTRLTVV.

The chain joins TRBV9 to TRBJ2-1; a possible D gene is TRBD1 (6 bases). V dropped 0 bases and J dropped 6 bases, with 16 bases sitting between them. The CDR3 totals 16 residues. Germline V gene data show CDR1 as SGDLS and CDR2 as YYNGEE. The CDR3 is CASSVGGVGASNEQFF. For the CDR3, the DNA is TGTGCCAGCAGCGTAGGTGGTGTGGGGGCTTCCAATGAGCAGTTCTTC.

The rearrangement joins TRBV27 to TRBJ1-6; the D gene is possibly TRBD1 (6 bases). Germline V gene sequence: CDR1 MNHEY, CDR2 SMNVEV (reference sequence). This CDR3 comprises 15 residues. V was cut by 3 bases and J by 8 bases, with 14 bases left in between. CDR3 nucleotides: TGTGCCAGCAGTTTTCAGGGGACCCCGCATTCACCCCTCCACTTT. Translation gives CASSFQGTPHSPLHF.

The chain recombines TRBV7-6 with TRBJ2-5; TRBD2 aligns across 9 bases. V lost 6 bases and J lost 2; bases outside the gene matches: 10. Germline CDR1 reads SGHVS; CDR2 reads FNYEAQ. This CDR3 comprises 16 residues. Here the CDR3 reads CASSSKRGAFQETQYF. CDR3 DNA: TGTGCCAGCAGTAGTAAGCGGGGGGCCTTTCAAGAGACCCAGTACTTC.